One and the same sample provided the 25 T cell receptor beta chains below, sequenced in a study of blood T cell repertoires in COVID-19 (dated by TCRdb to the early 2020s). Libraries were built with the immunoSEQ multiplex PCR assay. TCRdb took over this immuneACCESS table, retaining in-frame rearrangements with V and J assigned. Such tables are incomplete; in checked studies, under half of the missing clones stem from an unresolved V gene, and the remainder is unexplained. The sample profile shows about 370,000 clones; around 91% of them were found once. Roughly 0.99% of the sample rests with the top ten. Sequences were obtained from PBMCs or T cells enriched from blood (not recorded which). The receptors originated from a man aged 18 to 30 who had recovered from COVID-19.

The rearrangement links TRBV29-1 to TRBJ1-1, with a tentative D call TRBD1 (6 bases). Germline V gene sequence: CDR1 SQVTM, CDR2 ANQGSEA. This CDR3 spans 13 amino acids. The germline V and J ends were trimmed by 4 bases and 3 bases, with 12 bases remaining between them. The CDR3 spells CSVVGGADTEAFF. The CDR3 DNA sequence: TGCAGCGTTGTTGGGGGCGCGGACACTGAAGCTTTCTTT.

The gene calls are TRBV5-1 and TRBJ2-7; 7 bases are a match to TRBD2. The CDR3 consists of 15 residues. V trimming: 0 bases; J trimming: 5 bases; junction bases outside the gene matches: 8. Germline CDR1 is SGHRS and CDR2 is YFSETQ. The CDR3 here is CASSLAEHGRNEQYF. CDR3 DNA sequence: TGCGCCAGCAGCTTGGCCGAGCACGGGAGGAACGAGCAGTACTTC.

This clone has a single count. DNA for the CDR3: TGTGCCACCGCGGGTAGCGGCTCTAGCACAGATACGCAGTATTTT. Translation gives CATAGSGSSTDTQYF. The J gene is TRBJ2-3, the V gene TRBV2; possibly TRBD2 for D (6 bases). The V end was cut by 10 bases, the J end by 0 bases, with 17 bases between. This CDR3 has 15 amino acids. CDR1 and CDR2 from the germline V gene are SNHLY and FYNNEI.

The chain recombines TRBV27 with TRBJ2-1; D remains ambiguous. The V end was cut by 2 bases, the J end by 4 bases, with 6 bases between. Per the germline V gene, CDR1 is MNHEY and CDR2 is SMNVEV (reference sequence). The CDR3 totals 13 residues. The CDR3 DNA sequence: TGTGCCAGCAGTTTAACAGAGTACAATGAGCAGTTCTTC. Translation gives CASSLTEYNEQFF.

The V gene is TRBV5-1, the J gene TRBJ2-7, with a weak D call TRBD2 (6 bases). V lost 2 bases and J lost 0, with 9 bases in between. The length of the CDR3 is 14 residues. Germline CDR1 SGHRS, CDR2 YFSETQ. The CDR3 DNA reads as TGCGCCAGCAGCTTAGGGACTTCCTCCTACGAGCAGTACTTC. Amino acid sequence: CASSLGTSSYEQYF.

V gene TRBV10-3 combines with J gene TRBJ1-1; no definite D call. The germline V gene has CDR1 ENHRY and CDR2 SYGVKD. Trimming pared 2 bases from V and 3 bases from J, leaving 16 bases between. This CDR3 has 16 residues. The CDR3 loop reads CAISEAKRFSHTEAFF. The CDR3 nucleotides are TGTGCCATCAGTGAGGCCAAGCGTTTCAGCCACACTGAAGCTTTCTTT.

The chain couples TRBV7-9 to TRBJ1-3, with a tentative D call TRBD1 (5 bases). CDR1 is SEHNR and CDR2 is FQNEAQ in the germline V gene (reference sequence). V gave up 2 bases and J gave up 4 bases, with 12 bases separating them. There are 15 residues in the CDR3. The CDR3 nucleotides read TGTGCCAGCAGCTTAAGCGCAGGGTGGGGAAACACCATATATTTT. Protein product: CASSLSAGWGNTIYF.

J is TRBJ2-7 and V is TRBV5-4; 7 positions match TRBD2. The germline CDR1 and CDR2 sequences are SGHNT and YYREEE (reference sequence). The CDR3 is 13 residues long. With V trimmed by 0 bases and J by 6 bases, 3 bases remained unmatched. In nucleotides, the CDR3 is TGTGCCAGCAGCTTGGTTGGGGGGGGCGAGCAGTACTTC. Residues: CASSLVGGGEQYF.

The chain couples TRBV5-5 to TRBJ2-1; TRBD1 aligns across 8 bases. The CDR3 is 15 amino acids. Germline CDR1 SGHKS, CDR2 YYEKEE (reference sequence). V trimming: 4 bases; J trimming: 2 bases; junction bases outside the gene matches: 5. CDR3 protein: CASSHGTGTYNEQFF. CDR3 nucleotides: TGTGCCAGCAGCCACGGGACAGGAACCTACAATGAGCAGTTCTTC.

The genes are TRBV18 and TRBJ1-1, with D unclear. V was pared by 2 bases and J by 0 bases, with 7 bases between. Germline V gives CDR1 KGHSH, CDR2 LQKENI. This CDR3 spans 14 amino acids. The CDR3 here is CASSPTEMNTEAFF. The CDR3 DNA is TGTGCCAGCTCACCAACGGAGATGAACACTGAAGCTTTCTTT. The full variable domain, in which reference TRBV18 and TRBJ1-1 provide the parts outside the CDR3, is NAGVMQNPRHLVRRRGQEARLRCSPMKGHSHVYWYRQLPEEGLKFMVYLQKENIIDESGMPKERFSAEFPKEGPSILRIQQVVRGDSAAYFCASSPTEMNTEAFFGQGTRLTVV.

The chain recombines TRBV12-5 with TRBJ1-2, with D uncertain. Trimming took off 6 bases at V and 4 bases at J, with 9 bases between the two ends. The V gene's germline CDR1 is LGHNT and CDR2 FRNRAP. The CDR3 runs 12 residues. The CDR3 DNA is TGTGCTAGTGGCTCAAACAGCTATGGCTACACCTTC. This encodes CASGSNSYGYTF.

J is TRBJ2-7 and V is TRBV3-1 (or the pseudogene TRBV3-2); the match to TRBD2 covers 10 bases. J lost 3 bases, V lost 1 base, and 15 bases had no gene match. This CDR3 is 19 amino acids long. Germline CDR1 reads LGHDT; CDR2 reads YNNKEL (reference sequence). The CDR3 here is CASSQAPSGRVGEGYEQYF. As DNA, the CDR3 is TGTGCCAGCAGCCAAGCCCCTAGCGGGAGAGTTGGGGAGGGCTACGAGCAGTACTTC.

The rearrangement uses TRBV5-1 and TRBJ2-7; 7 bases match TRBD1. Trimming took 2 bases from V and 7 from J; bases not matched to a gene: 9. This CDR3 has 14 residues. Per germline, CDR1 SGHRS and CDR2 YFSETQ. The CDR3 region is CASSFNRGVSEQYF. CDR3 in DNA: TGCGCCAGCAGCTTCAACAGGGGAGTTTCGGAGCAGTACTTC.

This clone was seen once. J is TRBJ1-6 and V is TRBV7-9; perhaps TRBD1 as D (6 bases). Germline assignment: CDR1 SEHNR and CDR2 FQNEAQ (reference sequence). The V gene lost 4 bases and the J gene lost 9 bases, with 10 bases spanning the gap. The CDR3 is 13 residues long. The CDR3 DNA reads as TGTGCCAGCAGCTGGGACAATTCTTCACCCCTCCACTTT. This codes for CASSWDNSSPLHF.

This clone was observed once. V and J are TRBV9 and TRBJ2-7; weak D call: TRBD2 (6 bases). This CDR3 has 15 amino acids. Trimming took off 0 bases at V and 2 bases at J, with 12 bases between the two ends. The germline V gene encodes CDR1 SGDLS and CDR2 YYNGEE. The CDR3 DNA is TGTGCCAGCAGCGTAGGAGGAGGGTCGGCCTACGAGCAGTACTTC. It codes for CASSVGGGSAYEQYF.

CDR3 coding DNA: TGTGCCAGCAGTTCGAGCGGTTCCAGATGGACCGGGGAGCTGTTTTTT. Translation gives CASSSSGSRWTGELFF. This chain joins TRBV27 and TRBJ2-2; a weak D match, TRBD2 (5 bases). Between the trimmed V and J ends, which lost 4 bases and 5 bases, there was a span of 17 bases. Germline lookup yields CDR1 MNHEY and CDR2 SMNVEV (reference sequence). CDR3 length: 16 residues.

The CDR3 DNA reads TGTGCCAGCAGCTTGGCCCTTCGGGGTAGCGGAGATACCGGGGAGCTGTTTTTT. It translates to CASSLALRGSGDTGELFF. This chain connects TRBV5-5 to TRBJ2-2, with D possibly being TRBD2 (6 bases). This CDR3 is 18 amino acids long. V lost 0 bases to trimming and J lost 5 bases, with 20 bases between them. CDR1 is SGHKS, CDR2 YYEKEE, per germline (reference sequence).

This chain links TRBV4-1 with TRBJ1-5; weak D call: TRBD1 (6 bases). Trimming took 10 bases from V and 3 from J, leaving 13 bases between them. The germline V gene encodes CDR1 MGHRA and CDR2 YSYEKL. CDR3 length equals 13 residues. DNA of the CDR3: TGCGCCACCGGCAGGGGCCCCAATCAGCCCCAGCATTTT. Translating gives CATGRGPNQPQHF.

The genes are TRBV12-3 or TRBV12-4 and TRBJ1-2; maybe TRBD1 (6 bases). The CDR3 loop spans 12 amino acids. V lost 5 bases and J lost 8, with 12 bases in between. The CDR3 region has the DNA TGTGCCAGCAGTGCCGGGGGGGCAGGCTACACCTTC. Protein sequence: CASSAGGAGYTF.

The rearrangement uses TRBV7-2 and TRBJ2-7; D may be TRBD1 (6 bases). Germline loops: CDR1 SGHTA, CDR2 FQGNSA. CDR3 length equals 18 residues. Trimming pared 0 bases from V and 2 bases from J, leaving 20 bases between. The CDR3, as DNA: TGTGCCAGCAGCTTAGCCAGTTCGGGACACCTAGGAACCTACGAGCAGTACTTC. Protein product: CASSLASSGHLGTYEQYF.

The chain has TRBV28 and TRBJ1-1; perhaps TRBD1 as D (6 bases). Trimming stripped 5 bases from V and 5 bases from J, with 15 bases between. The CDR3 spans 14 residues. The germline V gene encodes CDR1 MDHEN and CDR2 SYDVKM. The chain's CDR3 is CASSQSGGRTEAFF. In DNA form, the CDR3 reads TGTGCCAGCAGTCAATCGGGGGGGCGGACTGAAGCTTTCTTT.

Concerning this clone: The sample has other DNA sequences that encode this CDR3 too. The J gene is TRBJ2-3, the V gene TRBV4-3; the D gene is possibly TRBD2 (6 bases). Germline CDR1 reads LGHNA; CDR2 reads YSLEER. The CDR3 contains 15 residues. V was trimmed by 3 bases and J by 0 bases, leaving 10 bases between them. The CDR3 loop reads CASSQGLASTDTQYF. Written as DNA, the CDR3 is TGCGCCAGCAGCCAGGGACTTGCGAGCACAGATACGCAGTATTTT.

J is TRBJ2-3 and V is TRBV27, with D possibly matching TRBD1 (6 bases). The CDR3 is made up of 14 amino acids. Per the germline V gene, CDR1 is MNHEY and CDR2 is SMNVEV (reference sequence). V was pared by 6 bases and J by 2 bases, with 12 bases between. CDR3 nucleotide sequence: TGTGCCAGCAGGATAGACAGGAACACAGATACGCAGTATTTT. It translates to CASRIDRNTDTQYF.

J is TRBJ1-2 and V is TRBV20-1, with 10 bases matching TRBD1. V was pared by 7 bases and J by 4 bases, with 0 bases of the junction left unmatched. The germline CDR1 and CDR2 sequences are DFQATT and SNEGSKA (reference sequence). The CDR3 has 11 residues. The CDR3 DNA reads as TGCAGTGGGACAGGGGGCTATGGCTACACCTTC. Encoded protein: CSGTGGYGYTF.

The chain joins TRBV18 to TRBJ1-2; no clear D gene. V was shortened by 5 bases and J by 0 bases, with 7 bases between the two germline ends. The CDR3 length is 13 residues. Germline CDR1 reads KGHSH; CDR2 reads LQKENI. CDR3 DNA: TGTGCCAGCTCATCGGTTGCTAACTATGGCTACACCTTC. Its protein product is CASSSVANYGYTF.